The rows below give T cell receptor beta chains drawn from one sample of a study of T cells in Graves' hyperthyroidism and ophthalmopathy. TCRdb re-analysed the multiplex PCR reads in MiXCR, keeping a single row per CDR3 protein. Of about 480,000 distinct CDR3 sequences listed, approximately 15% were seen once; the top ten hold about 17%. Sequenced input: blood. The receptors come from a young woman with Graves' hyperthyroidism. The CDR3 runs from the conserved cysteine through the conserved F or W. The D gene is left open where the match is weak. Some rows mark clone size as missing; the rest say once, few, many or name a class of expanded clone.

v_gene	d_gene	abundance	j_gene	CDR3aa	CDR3nt
TRBV18	TRBD1	many	TRBJ1-4	CASSLGTGGGEKLFF	TGTGCCAGCTCGCTCGGGACAGGGGGCGGCGAAAAACTGTTTTTT
TRBV6-5	.	many	TRBJ2-5	CASSYLGGKETQYF	TGTGCCAGCAGTTACCTGGGCGGAAAAGAGACCCAGTACTTC
TRBV29-1	TRBD1	.	TRBJ2-5	CSVGGQGAGETQYF	TGCAGCGTTGGGGGACAGGGGGCGGGGGAGACCCAGTACTTC
TRBV12-3/TRBV12-4	.	few	TRBJ2-1	CASTYSGYNEQFF	TGTGCCAGCACCTATAGCGGTTACAATGAGCAGTTCTTC
TRBV11-2	TRBD2	many	TRBJ2-7	CASSLYLPTREAREQYF	TGTGCCAGCAGCTTATATCTACCTACGCGGGAGGCTCGGGAGCAGTACTTC
TRBV7-2	.	few	TRBJ1-5	CASSLRHDNQPQHF	TGTGCCAGCAGCTTACGACATGACAATCAGCCCCAGCATTTT
TRBV9	.	many	TRBJ1-4	CASGGEINEKLFF	TGTGCCAGCGGGGGGGAGATTAATGAAAAACTGTTTTTT
TRBV9	.	.	TRBJ1-4	CASSPGESTTNEKLFF	TGTGCCAGCAGCCCTGGGGAATCCACAACTAATGAAAAACTGTTTTTT
TRBV4-1	.	few	TRBJ2-5	CASSQDGRDQETQYF	TGCGCCAGCAGCCAAGATGGCAGGGACCAAGAGACCCAGTACTTC
TRBV28	TRBD2	.	TRBJ2-4	CASSGGAELEGIQYF	TGTGCCAGCAGCGGGGGGGCGGAATTGGAAGGCATTCAGTACTTC
TRBV6-1	.	many	TRBJ1-1	CASSEAEQGWTEAFF	TGTGCCAGCAGTGAAGCGGAGCAGGGTTGGACTGAAGCTTTCTTT
TRBV9	TRBD2	.	TRBJ2-7	CASSVADGLAGAGFYEQYF	TGTGCCAGCAGCGTAGCCGATGGGCTAGCGGGAGCGGGCTTCTACGAGCAGTACTTC
TRBV6-2/TRBV6-3	TRBD1	many	TRBJ1-5	CASSYQDRFNQPQHF	TGTGCCAGCAGTTACCAGGACAGGTTCAATCAGCCCCAGCATTTT
TRBV5-1	.	.	TRBJ1-4	CASSLNTQPEKLFF	TGCGCCAGCAGCTTGAACACACAACCGGAAAAACTGTTTTTT
TRBV7-3	TRBD2	few	TRBJ2-1	CASSLKLAGVNEQFF	TGTGCCAGCAGCTTAAAACTAGCGGGAGTCAATGAGCAGTTCTTC
TRBV3-1	TRBD2	many	TRBJ2-5	CASTTPSWRETETQYF	TGTGCCAGCACCACCCCCTCTTGGCGGGAGACGGAGACCCAGTACTTC
TRBV10-3	.	many	TRBJ2-5	CAISESGRQETQYF	TGTGCCATCAGTGAGTCGGGGCGGCAAGAGACCCAGTACTTC
TRBV27	.	many	TRBJ1-2	CASRQGAQGGYTF	TGTGCCAGCAGGCAAGGGGCCCAGGGAGGCTACACCTTC
TRBV6-1	.	few	TRBJ2-7	CASTRVGGYEQYF	TGTGCCTCAACCCGAGTGGGAGGCTACGAGCAGTACTTC
TRBV12-5	.	few	TRBJ2-6	CASGLGPSGADVLTF	TGTGCTAGTGGTTTGGGCCCCTCTGGGGCCGACGTCCTGACTTTC
TRBV27	.	many	TRBJ1-2	CASKGVGRVFTF	TGTGCCAGCAAGGGGGTCGGAAGGGTTTTCACCTTC
TRBV3-1	TRBD2	many	TRBJ2-2	CASSQGAGLAGELFF	TGTGCCAGCAGCCAAGGAGCGGGATTGGCCGGGGAGCTGTTTTTT
TRBV27	.	.	TRBJ1-1	CASSLRSLGTEAFF	TGTGCCAGCAGTTTAAGGTCGCTGGGCACTGAAGCTTTCTTT
TRBV5-1	.	.	TRBJ1-2	CASSLERVSYGYTF	TGCGCCAGCAGCTTGGAGAGGGTATCCTATGGCTACACCTTC
TRBV7-9	.	.	TRBJ1-1	CASSLARAGPEGAFF	TGTGCCAGCAGCTTAGCGCGGGCAGGGCCCGAAGGAGCTTTCTTT
TRBV7-2	TRBD1	.	TRBJ1-1	CASSRRTGHAEAFF	TGTGCCAGCAGCCGACGGACAGGGCACGCTGAAGCTTTCTTT
TRBV11-2	TRBD2	many	TRBJ2-5	CASSPQGSGRDSYF	TGTGCCAGCAGCCCCCAAGGTAGCGGGAGAGATTCGTACTTC
TRBV12-3/TRBV12-4	.	many	TRBJ2-1	CASGFRYEQFF	TGTGCCAGCGGTTTCAGGTATGAGCAGTTCTTC
TRBV29-1	.	many	TRBJ2-2	CSVLPGQYGELFF	TGCAGCGTCCTCCCGGGGCAGTACGGGGAGCTGTTTTTT
TRBV12-5	.	few	TRBJ1-5	CASGLSKWVSGGFSNQPQHF	TGTGCTAGTGGTTTGTCCAAATGGGTTTCTGGGGGGTTTAGCAATCAGCCCCAGCATTTT
TRBV12-3/TRBV12-4	.	.	TRBJ2-5	CASRVSGETQYF	TGTGCCAGCAGGGTAAGCGGTGAGACCCAGTACTTC
TRBV16	.	few	TRBJ1-2	CASSPRWNYGYTF	TGTGCCAGCAGCCCCCGGTGGAACTATGGCTACACCTTC
TRBV7-9	TRBD2	many	TRBJ2-5	CASSLDLAGGQETQYF	TGTGCCAGCAGCTTAGATCTAGCGGGAGGCCAAGAGACCCAGTACTTC
TRBV7-3	.	.	TRBJ2-2	CASSSGRTGGELFF	TGTGCCAGCAGCTCCGGACGAACCGGCGGGGAGCTGTTTTTT